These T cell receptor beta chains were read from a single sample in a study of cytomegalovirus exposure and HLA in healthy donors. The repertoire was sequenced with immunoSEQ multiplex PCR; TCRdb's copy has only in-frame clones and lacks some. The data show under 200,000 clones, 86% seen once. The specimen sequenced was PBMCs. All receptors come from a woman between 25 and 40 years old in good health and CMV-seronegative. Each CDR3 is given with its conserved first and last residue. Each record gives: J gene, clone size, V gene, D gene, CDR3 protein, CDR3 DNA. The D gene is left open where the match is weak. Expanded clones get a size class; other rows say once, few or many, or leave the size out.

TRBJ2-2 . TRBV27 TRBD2 CASNEASGSNGELFF TGTGCCAGCAACGAGGCTAGCGGGAGTAACGGGGAGCTGTTTTTT
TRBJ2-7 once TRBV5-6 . CASSLVRTLSYEQYF TGTGCCAGCAGCTTGGTTCGGACACTATCCTACGAGCAGTACTTC
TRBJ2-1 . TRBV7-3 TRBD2 CASSLTKRGLAGGSAPEQFF TGTGCCAGCAGCTTAACGAAAAGAGGACTAGCGGGAGGGTCGGCCCCCGAGCAGTTCTTC
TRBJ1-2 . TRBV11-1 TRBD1 CASSPTRQGGYGYTF TGTGCCAGCAGCCCCACCCGGCAGGGGGGCTATGGCTACACCTTC
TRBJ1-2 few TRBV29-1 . CSVEGRKYGYTF TGCAGCGTTGAAGGCAGGAAATATGGCTACACCTTC
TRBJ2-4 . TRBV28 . CASSQASGYKNIQYF TGTGCCAGCAGCCAGGCGTCAGGCTACAAAAACATTCAGTACTTC
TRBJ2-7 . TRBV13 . CASTNTGTQYEQYF TGTGCCAGCACCAATACCGGGACGCAGTACGAGCAGTACTTC
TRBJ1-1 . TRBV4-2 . CASSQGVNTEAFF TGTGCCAGCAGCCAAGGGGTGAACACTGAAGCTTTCTTT
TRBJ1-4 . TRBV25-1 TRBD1 CASSKQGNEKLFF TGTGCCAGCAGCAAACAGGGGAATGAAAAACTGTTTTTT
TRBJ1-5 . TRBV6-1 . CASSEGGAQPQHF TGTGCCAGCAGTGAAGGGGGGGCTCAGCCCCAGCATTTT
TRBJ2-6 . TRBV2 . CASSEISGANVLTF TGTGCCAGCAGTGAAATCTCTGGGGCCAACGTCCTGACTTTC
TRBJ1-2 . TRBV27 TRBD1 CASSSGQGVLGYTF TGTGCCAGCAGTTCCGGACAGGGAGTACTTGGCTACACCTTC
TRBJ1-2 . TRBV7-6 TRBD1 CASSLVETGPLANYGYTF TGTGCCAGCAGCTTAGTGGAGACAGGGCCTTTAGCTAACTATGGCTACACCTTC
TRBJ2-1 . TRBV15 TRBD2 CATSRDKGLAGHNEQFF TGTGCCACCAGCAGAGATAAAGGGCTAGCGGGGCACAATGAGCAGTTCTTC
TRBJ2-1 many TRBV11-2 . CASSLALAYNEQFF TGTGCCAGCAGCTTAGCACTAGCTTACAATGAGCAGTTCTTC
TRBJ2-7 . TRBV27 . CASSPKPTGAYEQYF TGTGCCAGCAGTCCGAAACCGACGGGAGCCTACGAGCAGTACTTC
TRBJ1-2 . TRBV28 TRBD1 CASTRGQGWYGYTF TGTGCCAGTACCAGGGGACAGGGGTGGTATGGCTACACCTTC
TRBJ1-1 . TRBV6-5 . CASSYSEGNTEAFF TGTGCCAGCAGTTACTCGGAGGGAAACACTGAAGCTTTCTTT
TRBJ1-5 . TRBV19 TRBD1 CASSIMQGAGNQPQHF TGTGCCAGTAGTATAATGCAGGGGGCGGGCAATCAGCCCCAGCATTTT
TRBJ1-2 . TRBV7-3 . CASSLTGAYGYTF TGTGCCAGCAGCTTAACTGGGGCCTATGGCTACACCTTC
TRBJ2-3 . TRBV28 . CASTPQALSTDTQYF TGTGCCAGCACCCCACAGGCGCTTAGCACAGATACGCAGTATTTT
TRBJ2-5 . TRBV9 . CASSVLGRETQYF TGTGCCAGCAGCGTCCTAGGGCGAGAGACCCAGTACTTC
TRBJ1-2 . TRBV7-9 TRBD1 CASSDRGGYGYTF TGTGCCAGCAGTGACAGGGGGGGCTATGGCTACACCTTC
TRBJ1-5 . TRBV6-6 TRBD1 CASRTTAGGNQPQHF TGTGCCAGCAGGACTACCGCAGGGGGAAATCAGCCCCAGCATTTT
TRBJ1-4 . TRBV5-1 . CASSPSPTGRYEKLFF TGCGCCAGCAGCCCTAGCCCGACAGGTCGCTACGAAAAACTGTTTTTT
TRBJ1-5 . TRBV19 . CASSISGLEPQHF TGTGCCAGTAGTATATCGGGTTTGGAGCCCCAGCATTTT
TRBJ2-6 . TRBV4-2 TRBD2 CASRGLAGGVWANVLTF TGTGCCAGCAGGGGACTAGCGGGGGGGGTTTGGGCCAACGTCCTGACTTTC
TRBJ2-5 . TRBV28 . CASTPGHQETQYF TGTGCCAGCACACCGGGGCACCAAGAGACCCAGTACTTC
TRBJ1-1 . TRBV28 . CASDRENTEAFF TGTGCCAGCGATAGGGAGAACACTGAAGCTTTCTTT
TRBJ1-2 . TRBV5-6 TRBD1 CASSSGTGRYGYTF TGTGCCAGCAGCTCCGGGACAGGTCGCTATGGCTACACCTTC
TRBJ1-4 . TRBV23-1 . CASSQSGRVLIGKKLFF TGCGCCAGCAGTCAATCGGGCAGGGTTTTGATCGGTAAAAAACTGTTTTTT
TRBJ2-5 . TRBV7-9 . CASSKETPLGTQYF TGTGCCAGCAGCAAAGAGACCCCCCTCGGGACCCAGTACTTC
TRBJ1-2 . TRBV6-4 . CASSPTGREGYTF TGTGCCAGCAGTCCCACAGGGCGAGAAGGCTACACCTTC
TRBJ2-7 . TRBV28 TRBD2 CASTPPGGTSGYEQYF TGTGCCAGCACCCCACCTGGGGGGACTAGCGGATACGAGCAGTACTTC
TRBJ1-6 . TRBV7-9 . CASSLESHSPLHF TGTGCCAGCAGCTTAGAGTCGCATTCACCCCTCCACTTT
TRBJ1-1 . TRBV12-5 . CASECRDLNTEAFF TGTGCTAGTGAGTGCCGAGACTTGAACACTGAAGCTTTCTTT
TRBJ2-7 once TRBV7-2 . CASSLAQEYYEQYF TGTGCCAGCAGCTTAGCCCAAGAGTACTACGAGCAGTACTTC
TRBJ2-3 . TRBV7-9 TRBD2 CASSPELTSGWAGTQYF TGTGCCAGCAGCCCAGAATTGACTAGCGGGTGGGCTGGTACGCAGTATTTT
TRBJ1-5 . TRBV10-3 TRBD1 CATRGGALQPQHF TGTGCCACCAGGGGGGGGGCTCTTCAGCCCCAGCATTTT
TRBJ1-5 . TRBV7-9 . CASSQGAQPQHF TGTGCCAGCAGCCAAGGAGCCCAGCCCCAGCATTTT
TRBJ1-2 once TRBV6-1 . CATIGGGHHVGYTF TGTGCCACAATCGGGGGGGGACATCACGTCGGCTACACCTTC
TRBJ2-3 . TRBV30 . CAWSESDTQYF TGTGCCTGGAGTGAATCAGATACGCAGTATTTT
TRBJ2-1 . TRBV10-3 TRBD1 CAISETGGWDEQFF TGTGCCATCAGTGAAACAGGGGGTTGGGATGAGCAGTTCTTC
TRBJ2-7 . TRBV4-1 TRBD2 CASSQDDGTSSHEQYF TGCGCCAGCAGCCAAGACGACGGGACTAGCTCCCACGAGCAGTACTTC
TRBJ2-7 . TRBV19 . CASSISGEGAYEQYF TGTGCCAGTAGTATTTCGGGGGAAGGAGCCTACGAGCAGTACTTC
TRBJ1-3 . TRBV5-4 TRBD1 CASSLKVTGYTSGGNTIYF TGTGCCAGCAGCCTAAAGGTGACAGGGTACACATCTGGTGGAAACACCATATATTTT
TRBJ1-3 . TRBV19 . CASSIDEEAGNTIYF TGTGCCAGTAGTATCGACGAGGAGGCCGGAAACACCATATATTTT
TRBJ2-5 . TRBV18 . CASSPPTVETQYF TGTGCCAGCTCACCCCCGACAGTTGAGACCCAGTACTTC
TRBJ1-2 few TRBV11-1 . CASSLTSRQNLGYTF TGTGCCAGCAGCTTAACGTCGCGGCAGAACCTGGGCTACACCTTC
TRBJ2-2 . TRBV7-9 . CASSWPGQQNTGELFF TGTGCCAGCAGCTGGCCGGGACAACAGAACACCGGGGAGCTGTTTTTT
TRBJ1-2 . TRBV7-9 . CASSLGVAVYGYTF TGTGCCAGCAGCTTAGGGGTGGCGGTCTATGGCTACACCTTC
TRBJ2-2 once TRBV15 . CATSRGTGGLFF TGTGCCACCAGCAGAGGCACAGGTGGGCTGTTTTTT
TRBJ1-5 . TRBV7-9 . CASSSGKHSNQPQHF TGTGCCAGCAGCTCCGGGAAACATAGCAATCAGCCCCAGCATTTT
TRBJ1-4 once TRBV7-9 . CASSLGRAGEKLFF TGTGCCAGCAGCTTAGGCAGGGCGGGTGAAAAACTGTTTTTT
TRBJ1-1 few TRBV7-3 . CASSLTKNTEAFF TGTGCCAGCAGTCTGACCAAGAACACTGAAGCTTTCTTT
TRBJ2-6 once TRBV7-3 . CASSPYTAGPGANVLTF TGTGCCAGCAGCCCGTACACGGCAGGGCCTGGGGCCAACGTCCTGACTTTC
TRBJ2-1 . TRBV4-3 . CASSQDVGRWNEQFF TGCGCCAGCAGCCAAGATGTGGGAAGGTGGAATGAGCAGTTCTTC